Each of the 31 T cell receptor beta chains below was sequenced from the same sample in a study of spatial heterogeneity in lung cancer. MiXCR, applied by TCRdb to the 5' RACE reads, yields one record per CDR3 protein. The profile shows about 39,000 distinct CDR3 sequences, approximately 3% of them singletons. Time point here: sample taken at primary tumor resection. The specimen was normal lung tissue next to the tumor, collected at surgery. Receptor source: a male donor with early-stage non-small cell lung cancer.

This clonotype was counted ten times or more. The chain couples TRBV5-1 to TRBJ2-7, with TRBD2 matching 8 bases. The CDR3 contains 13 residues. Germline CDR1 reads SGHRS; CDR2 reads YFSETQ. The V segment lost 4 bases and the J segment 6 bases; nucleotides outside the gene matches: 6. Written as DNA, the CDR3 is TGCGCCAGCAGCGGCCAGACTAGCGCCGAGCAGTACTTC. Translated, it gives CASSGQTSAEQYF.

This clonotype has only a few counts. The V call is TRBV30, the J call TRBJ1-6; 12 nucleotides line up with TRBD1. This CDR3 region has 19 residues. From germline, CDR1 is GTSNPN and CDR2 SVGIG (reference sequence). The V segment lost 0 bases and the J segment 10 bases; nucleotides outside the gene matches: 16. Here the CDR3 DNA reads TGTGCCTGGAGTGTCCGAGATAGTGGGACAGGGGGCAGAGGATCACCCCTCCACTTT. It yields the protein CAWSVRDSGTGGRGSPLHF.

In its sample, this clonotype was seen many times. This CDR3 is CSVESQATYEQYF. The CDR3 DNA reads TGCAGCGTTGAATCGCAGGCAACCTACGAGCAGTACTTC. The genes are TRBV29-1 and TRBJ2-7; no clear D. V lost 2 bases and J 2 bases, leaving 10 bases between the germline ends. The CDR3 covers 13 residues. Germline loops: CDR1 SQVTM, CDR2 ANQGSEA.

In its sample, this clonotype was seen many times. V and J are TRBV5-6 and TRBJ2-7; TRBD2 agrees at 7 bases. The germline V gene encodes CDR1 SGHDT and CDR2 YYEEEE. V lost 0 bases and J lost 5; bases outside the gene matches: 8. The CDR3 length is 15 residues. The CDR3, as DNA: TGTGCCAGCAGCTTGGGCGGGAGCTGGAGCAACGAGCAGTACTTC. It encodes CASSLGGSWSNEQYF.

This clonotype occurred many times. The rearrangement uses TRBV29-1 and TRBJ2-3, with 12 bases aligning to TRBD1. CDR1 is SQVTM, CDR2 ANQGSEA, per germline. Germline trimming cut 6 bases from V and 4 bases from J; bases unmatched to any gene: 5. CDR3 length: 14 amino acids. CDR3 residues: CSVTGTGGPDTQYF. In nucleotides, the CDR3 is TGCAGCGTCACCGGGACAGGGGGCCCAGATACGCAGTATTTT.

This clonotype has a count of ten or more. The chain links TRBV28 to TRBJ2-7; tentative D call: TRBD2 (6 bases). The V and J ends lost 8 bases and 6 bases respectively, with 20 bases between them. Germline V gene data show CDR1 as MDHEN and CDR2 as SYDVKM. The CDR3 totals 14 residues. The CDR3 sequence: CASRKTGLGGEQYF. The CDR3 DNA reads TGTGCCAGCCGAAAAACAGGCCTGGGGGGCGAGCAGTACTTC.

In its sample, this clonotype was seen many times. The V and J genes are TRBV6-5 and TRBJ1-6; D might be TRBD1 (6 bases). The ends were cut back, 0 bases at V and 11 bases at J, with 14 bases in the middle. There are 15 residues in the CDR3. From germline, CDR1 is MNHEY and CDR2 SVGAGI. The CDR3 protein is CASSYSGGAVAPLHF. The CDR3, as DNA: TGTGCCAGCAGTTACTCGGGGGGCGCAGTGGCACCCCTCCACTTT.

This clonotype has ten or more counts. The chain has TRBV24-1 and TRBJ2-3, with D unclear. This CDR3 spans 13 amino acids. In germline, CDR1 is KGHDR, CDR2 SFDVKD. Trimming left V 1 base short and J 5 bases short, with 6 bases between. The CDR3 sequence is CATSDLQQDTQYF. CDR3 nucleotide sequence: TGTGCCACCAGTGATTTACAGCAAGATACGCAGTATTTT.

The chain combines TRBV7-8 with TRBJ1-5, with D perhaps TRBD1 (6 bases). CDR1 and CDR2 from the germline V gene are SGHVS and FQNEAQ. V was clipped by 1 base and J by 5 bases, with 12 bases between them. The CDR3 contains 15 residues. CDR3 in amino acids: CASSLGQDPYQPQHF. The CDR3 DNA sequence: TGTGCCAGCAGCTTAGGACAGGACCCTTATCAGCCCCAGCATTTT.

This clonotype was recorded once. The V and J genes are TRBV29-1 and TRBJ2-2; D gene uncertain. From germline, CDR1 is SQVTM and CDR2 ANQGSEA. The CDR3 contains 11 residues. Trimming removed 4 bases at V and 6 bases at J, with 6 bases between. The chain's CDR3 is CSVASAGELFF. The CDR3 DNA reads TGCAGCGTTGCGTCGGCCGGGGAGCTGTTTTTT.

There are many counts of this clonotype. This sequence joins TRBV28 and TRBJ2-3; unclear D gene. V was cut by 6 bases and J by 0 bases, with 7 bases left in between. Germline CDR1 MDHEN, CDR2 SYDVKM. This CDR3 contains 13 residues. The CDR3 sequence is CASRHTSTDTQYF. The CDR3 coding sequence is TGTGCCAGCAGGCATACTAGCACAGATACGCAGTATTTT.

This clonotype was seen ten or more times. This rearrangement joins TRBV27 to TRBJ2-1; 8 positions agree with TRBD2. In germline, CDR1 is MNHEY, CDR2 SMNVEV (reference sequence). This CDR3 comprises 16 residues. V was pared by 4 bases and J by 4 bases, with 9 bases of the junction left unmatched. The CDR3: CASSSAPGLVYNEQFF. CDR3 nucleotides: TGTGCCAGCAGTTCTGCCCCGGGACTAGTATACAATGAGCAGTTCTTC.

The sample holds many counts of this clonotype. V and J are TRBV29-1 and TRBJ1-5; no clear D. Germline V CDR1 and CDR2: SQVTM, ANQGSEA. Trimming shortened V by 5 bases and J by 4 bases, and 9 bases separated the two germline ends. This CDR3 is built from 12 residues. CDR3 sequence: CSVRAGNQPQHF. CDR3 bases: TGCAGCGTTAGGGCGGGGAATCAGCCCCAGCATTTT.

This clonotype was observed many times. This chain connects TRBV12-3 or TRBV12-4 to TRBJ2-3; D possibly matches TRBD1 or TRBD2 (5 bases each). The V gene lost 5 bases and the J gene lost 4 bases, with 16 bases spanning the gap. The CDR3 is 15 amino acids. The CDR3 DNA reads TGTGCCAGCAGTGTAACGGGGCCCCCCGCAGATACGCAGTATTTT. As protein: CASSVTGPPADTQYF.

In its sample, this clonotype was seen a few times. This chain connects TRBV10-1 to TRBJ2-7; no clear D. The CDR3 has 12 residues. The V end was cut by 3 bases, the J end by 6 bases, with 9 bases between. The V gene's germline CDR1 is WNHNN and CDR2 SYGVQD (reference sequence). The CDR3 DNA reads TGCGCCAGCAGTGATTCGGGCCTCGAGCAGTACTTC. It yields the protein CASSDSGLEQYF.

This clonotype was counted at least ten times. The chain has TRBV15 and TRBJ1-2, with D tentatively TRBD1 (5 bases). V lost 3 bases to trimming and J lost 3 bases, with 17 bases between them. The CDR3 runs 16 residues. Germline V gene data show CDR1 as LNHNV and CDR2 as YYDKDF (reference sequence). Here the CDR3 DNA reads TGTGCCACCAGCAGTGGTGGGACCGCTTCTTACTATGGCTACACCTTC. It specifies CATSSGGTASYYGYTF.

This clonotype was recorded at least ten times. This sequence joins TRBV25-1 and TRBJ1-1; the match to TRBD1 covers 7 bases. Germline CDR1 reads MGHDK; CDR2 reads SYGVNS. J lost 7 bases, V lost 5 bases, and 7 bases had no gene match. CDR3 size: 13 residues. Here the CDR3 DNA reads TGTGCCAGCAGTTCATACGGGACAGATGAAGCTTTCTTT. This encodes CASSSYGTDEAFF.

This clonotype was counted at least ten times. J is TRBJ2-7 and V is TRBV3-1; D is undetermined. The germline gives CDR1 LGHDT, CDR2 YNNKEL (reference sequence). Trimming shortened V by 0 bases and J by 6 bases, and 9 bases separated the two germline ends. The CDR3 is 13 residues long. The CDR3 nucleotides read TGTGCCAGCAGCCAAGATTGGGGTACCGAGCAGTACTTC. It specifies CASSQDWGTEQYF.

This clonotype was detected many times. The chain recombines TRBV3-1 with TRBJ2-5; no clear D. Germline CDR1 is LGHDT and CDR2 is YNNKEL (reference sequence). V was pared by 2 bases and J by 3 bases, with 1 base between. This CDR3 is 11 amino acids long. CDR3 sequence (DNA): TGTGCCAGCAGCCAAAAAGAGACCCAGTACTTC. Protein sequence: CASSQKETQYF.

Only one count was recorded for this clonotype. This chain joins TRBV2 and TRBJ2-1, with 12 bases fitting TRBD2. Looked up from germline, CDR1 is SNHLY and CDR2 is FYNNEI. CDR3 size: 15 residues. With V trimmed by 6 bases and J by 4 bases, 4 bases remained unmatched. Here the CDR3 DNA reads TGTGCCAGCAGGTCCGGGACTAGCGGGTACAATGAGCAGTTCTTC. Protein: CASRSGTSGYNEQFF.

With respect to this clonotype: This sequence may be a read error, since a much larger clone differs from it by one base. The chain has TRBV3-1 and TRBJ1-1; D may be TRBD1 (6 bases). Germline V CDR1 and CDR2: LGHDT, YNNKEL (reference sequence). This CDR3 is 16 amino acids long. The V end was cut by 4 bases, the J end by 4 bases, with 19 bases between. CDR3: CASSRLVAGAITEAFF. In nucleotides, the CDR3 is TGTGCCAGCAGCCGGTTGGTTGCAGGGGCAATCACTGAAGCTTTCTTT.

This clonotype was picked up many times. The chain employs TRBV4-1 and TRBJ2-1, with 10 bases matching TRBD2. In germline, CDR1 is MGHRA, CDR2 YSYEKL. The CDR3 runs 16 residues. V trimming: 3 bases; J trimming: 4 bases; junction bases outside the gene matches: 6. CDR3 sequence: CASSQSRTSGYNEQFF. In DNA form, the CDR3 reads TGCGCCAGCAGCCAGTCCCGGACTAGCGGTTACAATGAGCAGTTCTTC.

This clonotype has a handful of counts. The J gene is TRBJ2-4, the V gene TRBV20-1; no definite D call. V was clipped by 7 bases and J by 6 bases, with 16 bases between them. This CDR3 region has 13 residues. Germline CDR1 DFQATT, CDR2 SNEGSKA (reference sequence). This CDR3 reads CSVGPHSLNIQYF. The CDR3 coding sequence is TGCAGTGTGGGCCCTCACAGCTTAAACATTCAGTACTTC.

The CDR3, as DNA: TGTGCCAGCCTCGGGACTGGACTCAACAATGAGCAGTTCTTC. Translated: CASLGTGLNNEQFF. The rearrangement uses TRBV2 and TRBJ2-1; D perhaps matches TRBD2 (6 bases). The germline CDR1 and CDR2 sequences are SNHLY and FYNNEI. This CDR3 region has 14 residues. Trimming removed 8 bases at V and 5 bases at J, with 16 bases between.

This clonotype turned up a few times. This rearrangement joins TRBV4-1 to TRBJ1-1, with TRBD1 identical over 8 bases. Germline V gives CDR1 MGHRA, CDR2 YSYEKL. The V gene end was trimmed by 3 bases and the J gene end by 6 bases; junction bases not matched to a gene: 6. The CDR3 sequence is 14 residues long. CDR3 bases: TGCGCCAGCAGCCACCTTGACAGGGGCTCTGAAGCTTTCTTT. The encoded protein is CASSHLDRGSEAFF.

This clonotype was seen many times. This chain connects TRBV12-3 or TRBV12-4 to TRBJ1-2; D may be TRBD1 (5 bases). Trimming cost V 3 bases and J 6 bases, with 8 bases left between them. The CDR3 has 12 residues. The CDR3 is CASSFWGNGYTF. DNA for the CDR3: TGTGCCAGCAGTTTCTGGGGGAATGGCTACACCTTC.

Ten or more counts support this clonotype. The genes are TRBV20-1 and TRBJ1-4; D is undetermined. Per the germline V gene, CDR1 is DFQATT and CDR2 is SNEGSKA (reference sequence). The CDR3 consists of 13 residues. Trimming stripped 3 bases from V and 2 bases from J, with 7 bases between. The CDR3 nucleotides read TGCAGTGCTAGGGCGGGCACTAATGAAAAACTGTTTTTT. Translation gives CSARAGTNEKLFF.

At least ten counts were recorded for this clonotype. V is TRBV29-1 and J is TRBJ2-3, with 8 bases lining up with TRBD1. CDR1 is SQVTM, CDR2 ANQGSEA, per germline. The CDR3 runs 15 residues. V lost 1 base to trimming and J lost 0 bases; unmatched junction nucleotides: 3. The CDR3 region has the DNA TGCAGCGTTGAAGGGACAGGGACTAGCACAGATACGCAGTATTTT. Translation: CSVEGTGTSTDTQYF.

This clonotype has at least ten counts. The chain recombines TRBV6-1 with TRBJ2-7; D remains unclear. The CDR3 has 14 amino acids. Trimming cost V 3 bases and J 7 bases, with 16 bases left between them. Germline V gene sequence: CDR1 MNHNS, CDR2 SASEGT. The CDR3 spells CASSDRWKGGEQYF. CDR3 bases: TGTGCCAGCAGTGATCGGTGGAAGGGTGGTGAGCAGTACTTC.

This clonotype was counted only a few times. The chain is built from TRBV20-1 and TRBJ1-2; TRBD1 aligns across 11 bases. The CDR3 has 13 amino acids. The germline gives CDR1 DFQATT, CDR2 SNEGSKA (reference sequence). Trimming cost V 5 bases and J 6 bases; bases outside gene matches: 5. The CDR3 DNA reads as TGCAGTGCTGGGGGACAGGGGGTACATGGCTACACCTTC. Its protein is CSAGGQGVHGYTF.

At least ten counts were recorded for this clonotype. The chain combines TRBV10-2 with TRBJ2-2, with a tentative D call TRBD2 (5 bases). The CDR3 has 17 amino acids. V lost 2 bases and J lost 0, with 13 bases in between. Germline lookup yields CDR1 WSHSY and CDR2 SAAADI. The CDR3 reads CASSEMFGNANTGELFF. The CDR3, as DNA: TGCGCCAGCAGTGAGATGTTCGGGAATGCGAACACCGGGGAGCTGTTTTTT.